This entry lists 15 T cell receptor beta chains sequenced from one sample in a study of blood T cells in healthy people across ages. Then a second PCR, running roughly 7 to 11 cycles, was carried out with a sample-barcoded 5' primer and a J-beta primer mix. TCRdb re-called the 5' RACE reads with MiXCR, one entry per CDR3 protein. This table has 650,000 to 1,000,000 distinct CDR3 sequences, around 36% appearing once. Sequencing used blood. All receptors derive from a man aged 18-30 years in good health.

The V and J genes are TRBV27 and TRBJ1-2; 7 nucleotides align to TRBD1. The trim removed 2 bases at V and 8 bases at J, leaving 5 bases unmatched. CDR3 size: 13 residues. Germline CDR1 MNHEY, CDR2 SMNVEV (reference sequence). CDR3 region: CASSLRAGGGYTF. The CDR3 nucleotides are TGTGCCAGCAGTTTACGGGCAGGGGGAGGCTACACCTTC.

The gene calls are TRBV20-1 and TRBJ2-1, with 7 bases identical to TRBD1. Germline trimming cut 0 bases from V and 6 bases from J; bases unmatched to any gene: 11. The CDR3 loop spans 16 amino acids. CDR1 DFQATT and CDR2 SNEGSKA come from the germline V gene (reference sequence). The CDR3 sequence is CSARDPRTGMSNEQFF. CDR3 DNA: TGCAGTGCTAGAGATCCGAGGACAGGAATGTCCAATGAGCAGTTCTTC.

The chain carries TRBV4-3 and TRBJ2-5; 11 bases are a match to TRBD2. The J call may be incorrect, as the DNA end agrees better with TRBJ2-1. In germline, CDR1 is LGHNA, CDR2 YSLEER. The CDR3 contains 14 residues. The CDR3 region is CASSQGLAEETQFF. Here the CDR3 DNA reads TGCGCCAGCAGCCAGGGACTAGCGGAAGAGACCCAGTTCTTC.

The chain combines TRBV27 with TRBJ2-5, with D possibly being TRBD1 or TRBD2 (5 bases each). The length of the CDR3 is 16 residues. The germline gives CDR1 MNHEY, CDR2 SMNVEV (reference sequence). V lost 2 bases, J lost 5 bases, and 18 bases lay in between. Here the CDR3 DNA reads TGTGCCAGCAGTTTAAGGTTCGGGTCTGGGGGTGAGACCCAGTACTTC. Residues: CASSLRFGSGGETQYF.

This chain uses TRBV2 with TRBJ1-2; maybe TRBD1 (6 bases). The length of the CDR3 is 12 residues. Germline assignment: CDR1 SNHLY and CDR2 FYNNEI. Trimming removed 8 bases from V and 4 bases from J, with 11 bases in between. The CDR3 DNA reads TGTGCCAGCGTCGGGGGCGTCTATGGCTACACCTTC. Encoded protein: CASVGGVYGYTF.

This clonotype was observed a few times. The rearrangement joins TRBV30 to TRBJ2-7, with D hard to call. This CDR3 is built from 13 residues. V was trimmed by 2 bases and J by 1 base, leaving 9 bases between them. In germline, CDR1 is GTSNPN, CDR2 SVGIG (reference sequence). The chain's CDR3 is CAWSTHSSYEQYF. For the CDR3, the DNA is TGTGCCTGGAGTACGCACTCGTCCTACGAGCAGTACTTC.

There are a few counts of this clonotype. At one end the junction does not follow the germline gene, possibly because of a read error. The chain carries TRBV4-2 and TRBJ2-5; D gene uncertain. Looked up from germline, CDR1 is LGHNA and CDR2 is YNFKEQ. The CDR3 runs 12 residues. The CDR3 DNA reads as TGTGCCAGCAGCCAGGATCAAGAGACCCGGTACTTC. The encoded protein is CASSQDQETRYF.

This clonotype was observed a few times. The CDR3 is CASSQGLGLDYGYTF. In nucleotides, the CDR3 is TGCGCCAGCAGCCAAGGATTGGGCCTGGACTATGGCTACACCTTC. The V gene is TRBV4-1, the J gene TRBJ1-2; no firm D call. The V gene's germline CDR1 is MGHRA and CDR2 YSYEKL. This CDR3 is built from 15 residues. Trimming left V 1 base short and J 3 bases short, with 12 bases between.

CDR3 residues: CSVTGVGANVLTF. CDR3 bases: TGCAGCGTTACAGGGGTTGGGGCCAACGTCCTGACTTTC. V gene TRBV29-1 combines with J gene TRBJ2-6; 7 bases line up with TRBD1. This CDR3 is 13 amino acids long. Germline CDR1 and CDR2: SQVTM and ANQGSEA. V dropped 5 bases and J dropped 3; count of bases not matched to a gene: 1.

CDR3 amino acids: CASSSTGTSGGLSTDTQYF. The CDR3 DNA follows: TGTGCCAGCAGCTCGACCGGGACTAGCGGGGGGCTTAGCACAGATACGCAGTATTTT. The rearrangement joins TRBV7-9 to TRBJ2-3; TRBD2 matches at 15 bases. The trim removed 4 bases at V and 0 bases at J, leaving 8 bases unmatched. The germline gives CDR1 SEHNR, CDR2 FQNEAQ (reference sequence). The CDR3 has 19 amino acids.

The chain uses TRBV7-9 and TRBJ2-5, with 9 positions matching TRBD1. CDR1 and CDR2 (germline): SEHNR, FQNEAQ (reference sequence). After removal of 4 bases from V and 10 bases from J, the junction contained 10 bases not matched to a gene. The CDR3 is made up of 14 amino acids. CDR3: CASSSGQGRVIQYF. The CDR3 nucleotides are TGTGCCAGCAGCTCGGGACAGGGCCGAGTAATCCAGTACTTC.

The chain combines TRBV9 with TRBJ1-5, with a possible D match to TRBD1 (5 bases). Germline lookup yields CDR1 SGDLS and CDR2 YYNGEE. The CDR3 runs to 14 residues. Trimming pared 3 bases from V and 4 bases from J, leaving 11 bases between. CDR3 coding DNA: TGTGCCAGCAGCGCGGGACGGCGTAATCAGCCCCAGCATTTT. Protein product: CASSAGRRNQPQHF.

In DNA, the CDR3 is TGCAGTGCTAGAGAAGGGAGGACTGAAGCTTTCTTT. It yields the protein CSAREGRTEAFF. V is TRBV20-1 and J is TRBJ1-1; no reliable D call. The germline gives CDR1 DFQATT, CDR2 SNEGSKA (reference sequence). The CDR3 is 12 amino acids. The V end lost 0 bases, the J end lost 5 bases, and 7 bases lay between the germline ends.

V is TRBV25-1 and J is TRBJ2-5; possibly TRBD1 for D (5 bases). The J call could be wrong; TRBJ2-7 is a better fit for the DNA end. Looked up from germline, CDR1 is MGHDK and CDR2 is SYGVNS. The CDR3 has 15 amino acids. DNA of the CDR3: TGTGCCAGCAGTGAATCCTCGGCAGGGCCGCGCGAGCAGTACTTC. Amino acid sequence: CASSESSAGPREQYF.

The chain joins TRBV12-3 or TRBV12-4 to TRBJ1-2; TRBD1 aligns across 7 bases. V dropped 6 bases and J dropped 8; count of bases not matched to a gene: 9. The CDR3 totals 13 residues. CDR3 amino acids: CASSPTGTRGYTF. In DNA, the CDR3 is TGTGCCAGCAGCCCGACAGGGACAAGGGGCTACACCTTC.